This T cell receptor beta chain came from a study of OX40 agonist ivuxolimab in advanced cancers. Across the whole study: A diagnosis of hepatocellular carcinoma, melanoma, renal cell or head and neck cancer was present in dose-escalation patients.

Study outcomes and limitations: Clonal expansion in partial responders at 0.1-3.0 mg/kg ranked among the lowest.

Comments on this clone: Its antigen is currently unknown.

The CDR3 consists of 13 residues. Germline V lookup: CDR1 MNHNS, CDR2 SASEGT. V was cut by 7 bases and J by 4 bases, with 11 bases left in between. Method: immunoSEQ multiplex PCR; TCRdb's copy keeps in-frame clones and lacks some. The sample lists 90,000 to 120,000 clones, about nine tenths occurring once. This receptor was identified in an adult with an advanced solid tumor such as melanoma, head and neck, liver or kidney cancer. Sequencing was performed on CD4+ or CD8+ T cells sorted from blood, taken in a trial of the OX40 agonist ivuxolimab. J is TRBJ1-5 and V is TRBV6-1; D uncertain. CDR3 sequence: CASTLDGNQPQHF. The CDR3 coding sequence is TGTGCCAGCACCTTGGACGGAAATCAGCCCCAGCATTTT.